This entry lists 4 T cell receptor beta chains sequenced from one sample in a study of cytomegalovirus exposure and HLA in healthy donors. The assay was immunoSEQ multiplex PCR, and TCRdb's table has in-frame clones only and misses some. The top ten hold roughly 3% of the sample, which has 100,000 to 120,000 clones, roughly 84% seen once. Sequencing was carried out using PBMCs. These receptors were obtained from a woman between 18 and 30 years old in good health and CMV-seronegative.

The V and J genes are TRBV7-3 and TRBJ1-6; a weak D match, TRBD1 (5 bases). The germline CDR1 and CDR2 sequences are SGHTA and FQGTGA. This CDR3 comprises 14 residues. Trimming removed 0 bases from V and 5 bases from J, with 5 bases in between. In nucleotides, the CDR3 is TGTGCCAGCAGCTTAACAGGGGATAATTCACCCCTCCACTTT. The encoded protein is CASSLTGDNSPLHF.

The chain combines TRBV18 with TRBJ2-2, with D possibly being TRBD1 (7 bases). From germline, CDR1 is KGHSH and CDR2 LQKENI. This CDR3 has 15 amino acids. V lost 6 bases and J 0 bases, leaving 11 bases between the germline ends. Here the CDR3 reads CASSRGQPNTGELFF. The CDR3 DNA is TGTGCCAGCTCGCGGGGACAGCCGAACACCGGGGAGCTGTTTTTT.

The rearrangement uses TRBV18 and TRBJ1-1, with no clear D. The CDR3 runs 16 residues. Per the germline V gene, CDR1 is KGHSH and CDR2 is LQKENI. V was pared by 3 bases and J by 0 bases, with 14 bases between. CDR3 loop: CASSPSGTRVNTEAFF. The CDR3 bases are TGTGCCAGCTCACCCTCCGGAACACGGGTGAACACTGAAGCTTTCTTT.

V usage is TRBV10-3 and J usage is TRBJ2-7; D is perhaps TRBD2 (6 bases). The CDR3 covers 15 residues. Germline V CDR1 and CDR2: ENHRY, SYGVKD. Deletions cut 3 bases from V and 2 bases from J, with 14 bases between. In nucleotides, the CDR3 is TGTGCCATCAGTGAAAGTGCGGGGCTAACCTACGAGCAGTACTTC. Translating it yields CAISESAGLTYEQYF.